This entry describes one T cell receptor beta chain. The target of this receptor is not known. Base quality data are lacking; no much larger clone is found one base away. TCRbeta CDR3 regions were amplified from genomic DNA using the immunoSEQ Assay, a bias-controlled multiplex PCR. In the authors' own workflow: Nucleated cell counts per sample were estimated from amplification of reference gene primers within the assay. To quantify the absolute abundance of each unique TCRbeta CDR3 rearrangement, sequence reads were collapsed and filtered. For each sample, productive Simpson clonality was calculated as the square root of Simpson's diversity index across productive rearrangements. Drawn from immuneACCESS, this table holds only the in-frame rearrangements with V and J called that TCRdb kept. Clones are partly lost; checked studies trace under half to an unresolved V gene and leave the rest unexplained. From that table come the V and J calls and clone size; the DNA was used to work out D and trimming. The sample table shows 250,000 to 300,000 clones, and 65% to 90% are seen once. In total, the top ten clones hold roughly 2.9% of the sample.

The record originates from a study of blood T cell repertoires in COVID-19 (dated by TCRdb to about 2020). About the investigation overall: Samples from collaborators originated in the United States, Italy and Spain and spanned both the acute and convalescent phases of COVID-19. Deeply sampled blood TCRbeta repertoires from subjects exposed to, actively infected with, or recovered from COVID-19 were included in the dataset. The prospective study material was composed of cDNA or gDNA derived from T cells, B-cell-depleted T cells, or PBMCs. The repertoires were made available in a free public database intended to serve as a resource for research on the immune response to SARS-CoV-2. Nearly every sample came with metadata listing a de-identified subject ID, COVID-19 status, age in years and sex. Where available, HLA class I and class II types were obtained from metadata supplied by the sample provider rather than from assay-based typing. Samples came from the ongoing ImmuneRACE study (first 160 participants) plus 1,254 subjects from 6 global collaborators. Overall results and qualifications from the work: Clinical and demographic metadata were provided uncurated, with the amount varying by source and participant.

Whole blood was collected in K2EDTA tubes by collaborating institutions according to the institutions' own protocols. For TCRbeta analysis, collaborators shipped samples in one of three forms: frozen whole blood, isolated PBMCs, or DNA extracted from either of those sample types. Including the terminal cysteine and phenylalanine, the CDR3 comprises 14 residues. Only the CDR3 portion is preserved as DNA: 42 bases, with reading frame beginning at the first base. Relative to germline, V is 5 bases shorter and J is 6 bases shorter, with 16 bases between their ends. Sequences SGHVS (CDR1) and FNYEAQ (CDR2) are obtained from the germline V gene.

Sequences were obtained from peripheral blood. The clonotype originates from a woman aged 55-69 years with active or convalescent COVID-19. The V gene is TRBV7-6 and the J gene is TRBJ1-2; the best D guess is TRBD1, with 5 bases matching. CDR3 reads: CASSRAGGGNGYTF. The bases read TGTGCCAGCAGCAGGGCCGGGGGAGGGAATGGCTACACCTTC.